The entry below describes one T cell receptor (beta chain). The target antigen is unknown. The data derive from a study of blood T cells in healthy people across ages. Study-wide findings and caveats: TCR beta diversity per million T cells fell roughly linearly with age.

With a J-beta primer mix and a sample-barcoded 5' primer, a second PCR ran 7 to 11 cycles. The study obtained at least 3 million CDR3-containing paired-end reads from every sample. TCRdb processed the 5' RACE reads anew with MiXCR; each CDR3 protein has one entry. Of around 1,800,000 distinct CDR3 sequences in the sample, roughly two fifths were seen once. Germline assignment: CDR1 LGHNA and CDR2 YSLEER. V lost 0 bases and J lost 7, with 10 bases in between. The CDR3 has 13 residues. The specimen sequenced was blood. The rearrangement joins TRBV4-3 to TRBJ2-7; D is unresolved. This TCR derives from a human donor in good health. CDR3 region: CASSQEMGWEQYF. The CDR3 nucleotides are TGCGCCAGCAGCCAAGAGATGGGGTGGGAGCAGTACTTC.